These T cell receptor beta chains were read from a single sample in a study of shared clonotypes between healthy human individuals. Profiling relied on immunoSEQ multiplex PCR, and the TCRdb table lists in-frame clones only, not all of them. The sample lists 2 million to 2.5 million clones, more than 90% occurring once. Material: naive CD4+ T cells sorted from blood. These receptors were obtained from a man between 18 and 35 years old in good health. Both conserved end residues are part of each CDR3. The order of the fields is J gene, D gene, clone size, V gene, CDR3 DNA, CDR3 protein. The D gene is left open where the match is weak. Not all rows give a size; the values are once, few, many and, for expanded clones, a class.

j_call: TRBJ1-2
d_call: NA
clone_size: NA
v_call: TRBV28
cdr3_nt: TGTGCCAGCAGCGTACAGACGACTAACTATGGCTACACCTTC
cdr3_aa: CASSVQTTNYGYTF

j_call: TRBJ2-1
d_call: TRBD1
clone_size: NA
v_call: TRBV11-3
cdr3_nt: TGTGCCAGCAGCCTAACTTGGGACAGCTCCTACAATGAGCAGTTCTTC
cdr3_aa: CASSLTWDSSYNEQFF

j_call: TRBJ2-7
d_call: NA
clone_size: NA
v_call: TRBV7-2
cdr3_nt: TGTGCCAGCAGGGAGGAGGGCAACTACGAGCAGTACTTC
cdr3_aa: CASREEGNYEQYF

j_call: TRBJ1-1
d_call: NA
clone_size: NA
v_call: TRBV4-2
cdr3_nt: TGTGCCAGCAGCCAAGAACTGGTAATGAACACTGAAGCTTTCTTT
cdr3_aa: CASSQELVMNTEAFF

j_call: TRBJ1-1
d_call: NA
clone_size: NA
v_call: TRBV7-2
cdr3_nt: TGTGCCAGCAGCTTATATTTCCGGCAGGGAGGGCCTGAAGCTTTCTTT
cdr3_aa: CASSLYFRQGGPEAFF

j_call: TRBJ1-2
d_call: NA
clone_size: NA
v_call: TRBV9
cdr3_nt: TGTGCCAGCAGCCCAGGGGCAGTCTATGGCTACACCTTC
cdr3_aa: CASSPGAVYGYTF

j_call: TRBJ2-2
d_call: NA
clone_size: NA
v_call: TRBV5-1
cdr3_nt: TGCGCCAGCGCCAAGGCAAGCGGCAACGCGAACACCGGGGAGCTGTTTTTT
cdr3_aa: CASAKASGNANTGELFF

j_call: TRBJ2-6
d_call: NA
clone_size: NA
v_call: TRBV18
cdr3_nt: TGTGCCAGCTCACCACAGGGTCCCTCTGGGGCCAACGTCCTGACTTTC
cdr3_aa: CASSPQGPSGANVLTF

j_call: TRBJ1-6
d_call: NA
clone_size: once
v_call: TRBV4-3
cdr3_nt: TGCGCCAGCAGCCAAGATCTTACCGGACGGTCACCCCTCCACTTT
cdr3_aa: CASSQDLTGRSPLHF

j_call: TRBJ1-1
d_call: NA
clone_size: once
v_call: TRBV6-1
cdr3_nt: TGTGCCAGCAGTGAACCGGCAGTTTACACTGAAGCTTTCTTT
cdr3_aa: CASSEPAVYTEAFF

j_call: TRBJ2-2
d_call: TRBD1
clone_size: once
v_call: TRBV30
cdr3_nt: TGTGCCTGGAGGGGGACAGGGGGCCTCACCGGGGAGCTGTTTTTT
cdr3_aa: CAWRGTGGLTGELFF

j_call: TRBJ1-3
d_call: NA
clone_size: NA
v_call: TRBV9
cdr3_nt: TGTGCCAGCAGCGTAACGCCGCGAGACGGAAACACCATATATTTT
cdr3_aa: CASSVTPRDGNTIYF

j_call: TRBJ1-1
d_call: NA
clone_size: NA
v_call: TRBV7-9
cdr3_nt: TGTGCCAGCACTATGAGAGGGCGGACGAACACTGAAGCTTTCTTT
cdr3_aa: CASTMRGRTNTEAFF

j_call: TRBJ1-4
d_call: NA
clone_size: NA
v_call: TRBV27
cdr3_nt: TGTGCCAGCAGTTCGACGACCGGGGCGGCTAATGAAAAACTGTTTTTT
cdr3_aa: CASSSTTGAANEKLFF

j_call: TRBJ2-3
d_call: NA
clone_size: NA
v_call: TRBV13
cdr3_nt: TGTGCCAGCAGCCGTACAGGGAGACCCACAGATACGCAGTATTTT
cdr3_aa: CASSRTGRPTDTQYF

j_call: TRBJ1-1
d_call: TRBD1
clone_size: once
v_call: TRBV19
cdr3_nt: TGTGCCAGTAAGGCCCTTGACAGGGGGCCTGGAAGCACTGAAGCTTTCTTT
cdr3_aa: CASKALDRGPGSTEAFF

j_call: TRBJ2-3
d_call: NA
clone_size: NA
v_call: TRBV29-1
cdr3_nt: TGCAGCGCAACTGTCAGGAGCACAGATACGCAGTATTTT
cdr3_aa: CSATVRSTDTQYF

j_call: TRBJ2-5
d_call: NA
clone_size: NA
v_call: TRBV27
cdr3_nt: TGTGCCAGCAGTTTCAGTTGGGGGAGAGTAGGGACCCAGTACTTC
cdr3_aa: CASSFSWGRVGTQYF

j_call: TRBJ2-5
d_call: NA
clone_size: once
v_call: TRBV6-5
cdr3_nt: TGTGCCAGCAGCCCCATCCGGGGAATACAAGAGACCCAGTACTTC
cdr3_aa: CASSPIRGIQETQYF

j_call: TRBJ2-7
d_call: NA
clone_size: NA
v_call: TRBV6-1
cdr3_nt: TGTGCCAGCAGTCTGACAGCCACGGGGTACGAGCAGTACTTC
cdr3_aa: CASSLTATGYEQYF

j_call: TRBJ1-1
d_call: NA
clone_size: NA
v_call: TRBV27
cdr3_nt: TGTGCCAGCGGTTCCCAGCGGAGCAGCGCTTTCTTT
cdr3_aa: CASGSQRSSAFF

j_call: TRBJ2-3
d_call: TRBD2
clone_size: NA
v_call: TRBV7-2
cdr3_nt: TGTGCCAGCAGCTTAACTAGCGGGAGTATTGGGGATACGCAGTATTTT
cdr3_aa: CASSLTSGSIGDTQYF

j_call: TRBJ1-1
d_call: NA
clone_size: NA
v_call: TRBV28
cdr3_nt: TGTGCCAGCAGTCTTACCCGGGGCATGAACACTGAAGCTTTCTTT
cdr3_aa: CASSLTRGMNTEAFF

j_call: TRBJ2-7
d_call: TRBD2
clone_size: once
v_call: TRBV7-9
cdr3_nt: TGTGCCAGCAGCTTAGTGCTAGCGGGAGCCTACGAGCAGTACTTC
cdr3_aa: CASSLVLAGAYEQYF

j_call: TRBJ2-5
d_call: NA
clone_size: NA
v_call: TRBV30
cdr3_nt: TGTGCCTGGAGTGAAACAGGGAAGACCCAGTACTTC
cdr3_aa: CAWSETGKTQYF

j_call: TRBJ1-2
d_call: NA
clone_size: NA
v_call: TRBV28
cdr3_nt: TGTGCCAGCAGTTTTGCGGGGGATGTGTATGGCTACACCTTC
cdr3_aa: CASSFAGDVYGYTF

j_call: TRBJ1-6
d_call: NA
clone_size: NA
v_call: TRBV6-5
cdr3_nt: TGTGCCAGCAGCTCCAGCTCCTATAATTCACCCCTCCACTTT
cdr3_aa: CASSSSSYNSPLHF

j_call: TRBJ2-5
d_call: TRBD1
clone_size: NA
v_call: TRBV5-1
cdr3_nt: TGCGCCAGCAGCTTGGAAGGGGGCCGGGAGACCCAGTACTTC
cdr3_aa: CASSLEGGRETQYF

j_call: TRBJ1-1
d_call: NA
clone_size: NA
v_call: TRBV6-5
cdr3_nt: TGTGCCAGCAGTTACTCGAGTAGCCTGGCGGGAACTGAAGCTTTCTTT
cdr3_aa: CASSYSSSLAGTEAFF

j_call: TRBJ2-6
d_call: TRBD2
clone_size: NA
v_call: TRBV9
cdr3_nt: TGTGCCAGCAGCCCCTTACCGACTAGCGGGGGCTCTGGGGCCAACGTCCTGACTTTC
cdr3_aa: CASSPLPTSGGSGANVLTF

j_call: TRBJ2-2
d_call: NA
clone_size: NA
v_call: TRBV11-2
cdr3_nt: TGTGCCAGCAGCGCCCGAGAGGGGGCCGGGGAGCTGTTTTTT
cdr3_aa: CASSAREGAGELFF

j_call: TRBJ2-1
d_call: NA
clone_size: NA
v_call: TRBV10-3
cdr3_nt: TGTGCCATCAGGGGGACCCGCGCCAATGAGCAGTTCTTC
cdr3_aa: CAIRGTRANEQFF

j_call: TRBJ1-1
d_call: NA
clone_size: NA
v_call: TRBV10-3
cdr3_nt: TGTGCCATCGGACAGAACACTGAAGCTTTCTTT
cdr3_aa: CAIGQNTEAFF

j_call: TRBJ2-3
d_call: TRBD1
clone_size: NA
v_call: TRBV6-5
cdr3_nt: TGTGCCAGCAGCCGCGGACAGGGGAGGGTAGATACGCAGTATTTT
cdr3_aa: CASSRGQGRVDTQYF

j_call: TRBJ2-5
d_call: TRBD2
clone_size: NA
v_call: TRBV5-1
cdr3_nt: TGCGCCAGCAGCTTGACTAGCGGGGGGTCTAAAGGAGAGACCCAGTACTTC
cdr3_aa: CASSLTSGGSKGETQYF

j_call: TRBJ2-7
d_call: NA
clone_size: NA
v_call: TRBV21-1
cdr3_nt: TGTGCCAGCAGCACTGGTCCAAAGATACAGGCCCACTCCTACGAGCAGTACTTC
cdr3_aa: CASSTGPKIQAHSYEQYF

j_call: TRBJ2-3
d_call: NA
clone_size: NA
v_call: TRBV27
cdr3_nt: TGTGCCAGCAGTTTCCGGAGCACAGATACGCAGTATTTT
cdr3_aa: CASSFRSTDTQYF

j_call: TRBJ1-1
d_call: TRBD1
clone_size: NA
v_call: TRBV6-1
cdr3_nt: TGTGCCAGCAGTGAATACCCCCCGGGGACAGTGAACACTGAAGCTTTCTTT
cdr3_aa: CASSEYPPGTVNTEAFF

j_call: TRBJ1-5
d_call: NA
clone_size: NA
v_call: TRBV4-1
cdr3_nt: TGCGCCAGCAGCTCACAGGAGAGGAACAATCAGCCCCAGCATTTT
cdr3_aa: CASSSQERNNQPQHF

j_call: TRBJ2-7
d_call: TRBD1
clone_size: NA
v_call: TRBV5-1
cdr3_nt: TGCGCCAGCAGTGGAACAGGGGGCTCCTACGAGCAGTACTTC
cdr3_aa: CASSGTGGSYEQYF

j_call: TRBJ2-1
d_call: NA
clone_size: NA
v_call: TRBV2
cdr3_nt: TGTGCCAGCAGTAAAGGATCTCAGTACAATGAGCAGTTCTTC
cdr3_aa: CASSKGSQYNEQFF

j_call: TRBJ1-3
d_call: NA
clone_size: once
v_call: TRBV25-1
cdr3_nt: TGTGCCAGCAGCCTAGGGGGAGGAAACACCATATATTTT
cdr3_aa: CASSLGGGNTIYF

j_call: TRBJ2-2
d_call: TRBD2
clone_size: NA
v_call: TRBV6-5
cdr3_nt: TGTGCCAGCAGACGAGCGGGAGGCGGCGGGGAGCTGTTTTTT
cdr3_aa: CASRRAGGGGELFF

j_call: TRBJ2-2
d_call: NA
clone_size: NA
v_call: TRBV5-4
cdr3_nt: TGTGCCAGCAGCTTGCAGGGAACCACCGGGGAGCTGTTTTTT
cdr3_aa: CASSLQGTTGELFF

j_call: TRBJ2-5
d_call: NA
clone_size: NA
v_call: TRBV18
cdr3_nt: TGTGCCAGCTCACCAAAGGGGGTCAAAGAGACCCAGTACTTC
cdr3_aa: CASSPKGVKETQYF

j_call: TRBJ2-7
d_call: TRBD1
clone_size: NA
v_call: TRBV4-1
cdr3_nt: TGCGCCAGCAGCCCCCTGGGACAGGACTACGAGCAGTACTTC
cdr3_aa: CASSPLGQDYEQYF

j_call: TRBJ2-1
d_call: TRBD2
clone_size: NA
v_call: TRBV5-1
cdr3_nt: TGCGCCAGCAGCTTGCCCGGCGGGAGTAATAATGAGCAGTTCTTC
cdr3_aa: CASSLPGGSNNEQFF

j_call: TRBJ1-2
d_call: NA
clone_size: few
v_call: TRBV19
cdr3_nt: TGTGCCAGTAGCCACGGAGGAGGGGACCCCTATGGCTACACCTTC
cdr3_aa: CASSHGGGDPYGYTF

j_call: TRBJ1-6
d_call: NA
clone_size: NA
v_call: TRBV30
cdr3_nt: TGTGCCTGGAGCCGCGGGGCTCAGCCACCACCCCTCCACTTT
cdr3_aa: CAWSRGAQPPPLHF

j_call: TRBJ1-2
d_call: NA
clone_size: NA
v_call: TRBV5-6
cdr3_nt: TGTGCCAGCAGCTTGGGAGTTAGGGCAGACATAGATGGTGGCTACACCTTC
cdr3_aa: CASSLGVRADIDGGYTF

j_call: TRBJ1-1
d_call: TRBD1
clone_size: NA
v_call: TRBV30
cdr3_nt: TGTGCCTGGGGACAGGGAAAAAACACTGAAGCTTTCTTT
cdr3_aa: CAWGQGKNTEAFF

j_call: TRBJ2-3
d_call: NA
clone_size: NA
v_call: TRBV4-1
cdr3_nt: TGCGCCAGCAGTCCGCCTACACCCACAGATACGCAGTATTTT
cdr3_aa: CASSPPTPTDTQYF

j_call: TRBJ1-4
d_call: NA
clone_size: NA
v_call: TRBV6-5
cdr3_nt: TGTGCCAGCAGGAACCAGGGCACGCCTAATGAAAAACTGTTTTTT
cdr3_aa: CASRNQGTPNEKLFF

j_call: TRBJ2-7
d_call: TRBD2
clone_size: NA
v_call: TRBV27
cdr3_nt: TGTGCCAGCAGCCGAGACACTAGCGGAAACTCCTACGAGCAGTACTTC
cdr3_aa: CASSRDTSGNSYEQYF

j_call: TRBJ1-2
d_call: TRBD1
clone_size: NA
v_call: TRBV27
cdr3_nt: TGTGCCAGCAGTTTTTCCGACAGGGGCTATGGCTACACCTTC
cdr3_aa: CASSFSDRGYGYTF